This TCR beta chain is drawn from a study of T cell repertoires in cytomegalovirus infection. Across the study: It can be stated that public TCR beta signatures indicated CMV infection as well as a matching HLA type.

General study findings and limits: It was HLA-C-restricted CMV-specific TCR beta clonotypes that dominated the response ex vivo.

By sample share, this clonotype is medium-sized. Antigen specificity is unknown. TCRdb reprocessed the reads with MiXCR, giving one entry per CDR3 protein. The sample contains about 240,000 distinct CDR3 sequences, around an eighth of which appear only once. The CDR3 is 13 residues long. The V and J ends lost 1 base and 1 base respectively, with 4 bases between them. Per germline, CDR1 SGHTA and CDR2 FQGNSA. The chain is built from TRBV7-2 and TRBJ1-1; D not resolved. The clonotype comes from a human donor in good health (CMV status not recorded). Some clones in this sample may be carry-over from other donors' samples. The specimen was PBMCs. The CDR3 bases are TGTGCCAGCAGCTTAGAGGGGAACACTGAAGCTTTCTTT. It is translated as CASSLEGNTEAFF.